Each of the 18 T cell receptor beta chains below was sequenced from the same sample in a study of blood T cell repertoires in COVID-19. TCRdb's table, derived via immunoSEQ multiplex PCR, lists solely in-frame clones and lacks some. The data hold about 160,000 clones, with 82% observed a single time. Sequences were obtained from peripheral blood. The receptors originated from a woman aged 40 to 50 with COVID-19, enrolled during active disease.

The chain is built from TRBV6-6 and TRBJ1-4; weak D call: TRBD1 (6 bases). CDR3 length equals 15 residues. Looked up from germline, CDR1 is MNHNY and CDR2 is SVGAGI (reference sequence). V shed 2 bases and J shed 7 bases, with 14 bases lying between them. CDR3 amino acids: CASSYNRAPGEKLFF. As DNA, the CDR3 is TGTGCCAGCAGTTACAACAGGGCCCCGGGTGAAAAACTGTTTTTT.

This clone appeared a single time. The rearrangement uses TRBV19 and TRBJ1-5; D gene uncertain. CDR1 and CDR2 (germline): LNHDA, SQIVND (reference sequence). The CDR3 length is 14 residues. Between the trimmed V and J ends, which lost 6 bases and 2 bases, there was a span of 11 bases. As DNA, the CDR3 is TGTGCCAGTAGCATAAAGCGGGGCAATCAGCCCCAGCATTTT. Protein product: CASSIKRGNQPQHF.

V usage is TRBV27 and J usage is TRBJ2-3; TRBD2 matches at 8 bases. V was clipped by 7 bases and J by 6 bases; unmatched bases: 9. This CDR3 region has 14 residues. The germline gives CDR1 MNHEY, CDR2 SMNVEV (reference sequence). In DNA form, the CDR3 reads TGTGCCAGCAAGGGACTAGGGGCCGTGGATACGCAGTATTTT. Translation: CASKGLGAVDTQYF.

The chain links TRBV5-6 to TRBJ1-4; D uncertain. Trimming removed 1 base at V and 3 bases at J, with 16 bases between. The CDR3 is 17 amino acids. Germline assignment: CDR1 SGHDT and CDR2 YYEEEE. The CDR3, as DNA: TGTGCCAGCAGCTTGTATGGTGAGAGGTTGTCTAATGAAAAACTGTTTTTT. Translated, it gives CASSLYGERLSNEKLFF.

This chain links TRBV3-1 (or the pseudogene TRBV3-2) with TRBJ2-4; 9 bases align to TRBD1. This CDR3 is built from 14 residues. Germline CDR1 and CDR2: LGHDT and YNNKEL (reference sequence). Trimming at V came to 2 bases and at J to 11 bases, leaving 7 bases not matched to a gene. CDR3 region: CASSQTGGQGFQYF. For the CDR3, the DNA is TGTGCCAGCAGCCAAACCGGGGGACAGGGTTTTCAGTACTTC.

The chain uses TRBV30 and TRBJ2-1; D not certain. Trimming shortened V by 2 bases and J by 2 bases, and 10 bases separated the two germline ends. The CDR3 loop spans 14 amino acids. From germline, CDR1 is GTSNPN and CDR2 SVGIG (reference sequence). The CDR3 DNA reads as TGTGCCTGGAGTCCTAGTTACGCCTACAATGAGCAGTTCTTC. This sequence encodes CAWSPSYAYNEQFF.

The chain recombines TRBV19 with TRBJ2-2; TRBD1 matches 11 bases. With V trimmed by 5 bases and J by 4 bases, 12 bases remained unmatched. This CDR3 has 18 amino acids. Germline-derived CDR1 and CDR2 are LNHDA and SQIVND (reference sequence). The CDR3 loop reads CASSAHGTGGILTGELFF. CDR3 DNA: TGTGCCAGTAGTGCCCACGGGACAGGGGGAATTCTCACCGGGGAGCTGTTTTTT.

This chain uses TRBV15 with TRBJ2-3; 10 nucleotides match TRBD2. The CDR3 totals 17 residues. Germline V CDR1 and CDR2: LNHNV, YYDKDF (reference sequence). Trimming cost V 0 bases and J 0 bases; bases outside gene matches: 3. The CDR3 DNA follows: TGTGCCACCAGCAGAGATCTAGCGGGGGCTAGCACAGATACGCAGTATTTT. The encoded protein is CATSRDLAGASTDTQYF.

The J gene is TRBJ2-3, the V gene TRBV10-1; D is perhaps TRBD2 (5 bases). This CDR3 region has 16 residues. Germline V gene data show CDR1 as WNHNN and CDR2 as SYGVQD (reference sequence). V lost 3 bases to trimming and J lost 2 bases, with 15 bases between them. CDR3 DNA: TGCGCCAGCAGTGAACCGGGCGGGTCCGACACAGATACGCAGTATTTT. This gives the protein CASSEPGGSDTDTQYF.

The chain couples TRBV5-5 to TRBJ1-4, with D perhaps TRBD1 (6 bases). The CDR3 covers 15 residues. V was shortened by 4 bases and J by 5 bases, with 15 bases between the two germline ends. Germline-derived CDR1 and CDR2 are SGHKS and YYEKEE (reference sequence). CDR3 sequence: CASSLQTGLNEKLFF. The CDR3, as DNA: TGTGCCAGCAGCCTCCAGACAGGATTGAATGAAAAACTGTTTTTT.

V and J are TRBV27 and TRBJ1-5; D gene ambiguous. Deletions cut 2 bases from V and 3 bases from J, with 11 bases between. Germline CDR1 is MNHEY and CDR2 is SMNVEV (reference sequence). The CDR3 consists of 15 residues. The CDR3 spells CASSLRGMNNQPQHF. For the CDR3, the DNA is TGTGCCAGCAGTTTAAGAGGGATGAACAATCAGCCCCAGCATTTT.

The chain uses TRBV7-6 and TRBJ1-1; D gene unclear. Germline CDR1 reads SGHVS; CDR2 reads FNYEAQ. V lost 3 bases and J 3 bases, leaving 14 bases between the germline ends. The length of the CDR3 is 15 residues. The CDR3 coding sequence is TGTGCCAGCAGCTTCGAGGTGCCATGGGACACTGAAGCTTTCTTT. Translated: CASSFEVPWDTEAFF.

The chain employs TRBV11-3 and TRBJ2-1, with 12 bases aligning to TRBD2. The length of the CDR3 is 16 residues. V lost 5 bases to trimming and J lost 1 base; unmatched junction nucleotides: 3. Germline CDR1 is SGHNT and CDR2 is YENEEA. The CDR3 loop is CASSATSGSSYNEQFF. CDR3 in DNA: TGTGCCAGCAGCGCGACTAGCGGGAGTTCCTACAATGAGCAGTTCTTC.

This rearrangement joins TRBV20-1 to TRBJ2-3; D might be TRBD2 (5 bases). With 3 bases removed from V and 2 bases from J, the gap between germline ends came to 15 bases. CDR1 and CDR2 (germline): DFQATT, SNEGSKA (reference sequence). The CDR3 contains 15 residues. The chain's CDR3 is CSASFLGGYTDTQYF. For the CDR3, the DNA is TGCAGTGCTAGTTTTCTTGGCGGGTACACAGATACGCAGTATTTT.

The chain employs TRBV9 and TRBJ1-6; the D is unclear. The germline V and J ends were trimmed by 2 bases and 0 bases, with 9 bases remaining between them. In germline, CDR1 is SGDLS, CDR2 YYNGEE. CDR3 size: 16 residues. The CDR3 sequence is CASSVYSSSYNSPLHF. Here the CDR3 DNA reads TGTGCCAGCAGCGTTTACAGTAGCTCCTATAATTCACCCCTCCACTTT.

The chain joins TRBV28 to TRBJ1-4; 7 bases agree with TRBD1. Germline CDR1 MDHEN, CDR2 SYDVKM. V shed 8 bases, J shed 0 bases, and the junction held 6 bases outside the gene matches. This CDR3 is 15 amino acids long. For the CDR3, the DNA is TGTGCCAGCCGGGGACAGCTTGCAACTAATGAAAAACTGTTTTTT. Its translation is CASRGQLATNEKLFF.

The CDR3 region has the DNA TGTGCCAGCAGTGAATCCGCCCCGGGAGGGTACAATGAGCAGTTCTTC. This sequence encodes CASSESAPGGYNEQFF. The chain joins TRBV2 to TRBJ2-1; 8 bases fit TRBD2. Germline CDR1 is SNHLY and CDR2 is FYNNEI. V lost 2 bases and J lost 4; bases outside the gene matches: 7. The CDR3 consists of 16 residues.

The chain couples TRBV7-2 to TRBJ1-2, with D unclear. CDR1 and CDR2 from the germline V gene are SGHTA and FQGNSA. This CDR3 has 17 amino acids. V gave up 1 base and J gave up 4 bases, with 19 bases separating them. CDR3 region: CASSLVSGGTSLYGYTF. CDR3 nucleotide sequence: TGTGCCAGCAGCTTAGTTTCAGGAGGTACCTCACTCTATGGCTACACCTTC.